These T cell receptor beta chains were read from a single sample in a study of T cells after yellow fever vaccination. A single record per CDR3 protein comes from TCRdb applying MiXCR to the 5' RACE reads. The sample yields under 200,000 distinct CDR3 sequences, approximately 10% seen once. The sequences come from CD8+ T cells sorted from PBMCs, collected 15 days after the yellow fever booster vaccination. These receptors were taken from a man between 18 and 29 years old who received the YFV17D yellow fever vaccine. The CDR3 runs from the conserved cysteine through the conserved F or W.

length	V	J	CDR3
14	TRBV9	TRBJ2-5	CASSPRTGRETQYF
15	TRBV14	TRBJ2-1	CASSQFTSGANEQFF
17	TRBV7-2	TRBJ2-1	CASSLGLAGFSYNEQFF
14	TRBV10-3	TRBJ1-1	CAISEGAPVTEAFF
15	TRBV11-2	TRBJ1-4	CASSSAGTGDEKLFF
16	TRBV20-1	TRBJ2-2	CSAKNLAGGTTGELFF
15	TRBV7-7	TRBJ2-3	CASSDGTGFTDTQYF
13	TRBV7-6	TRBJ2-3	CASSLGGANTQYF
17	TRBV7-9	TRBJ2-3	CASSFLGEAGGSDTQYF
17	TRBV12-3/TRBV12-4	TRBJ2-1	CASRGEGRVEVYNEQFF
14	TRBV6-5	TRBJ1-1	CASSYRALNTEAFF
16	TRBV5-1	TRBJ1-1	CASSPVTGIGDTEAFF
14	TRBV6-5	TRBJ2-5	CASSFRGPGETQYF
16	TRBV10-3	TRBJ1-5	CAISARADRVDQPQHF
16	TRBV10-3	TRBJ2-6	CAISGTGGAGANVLTF